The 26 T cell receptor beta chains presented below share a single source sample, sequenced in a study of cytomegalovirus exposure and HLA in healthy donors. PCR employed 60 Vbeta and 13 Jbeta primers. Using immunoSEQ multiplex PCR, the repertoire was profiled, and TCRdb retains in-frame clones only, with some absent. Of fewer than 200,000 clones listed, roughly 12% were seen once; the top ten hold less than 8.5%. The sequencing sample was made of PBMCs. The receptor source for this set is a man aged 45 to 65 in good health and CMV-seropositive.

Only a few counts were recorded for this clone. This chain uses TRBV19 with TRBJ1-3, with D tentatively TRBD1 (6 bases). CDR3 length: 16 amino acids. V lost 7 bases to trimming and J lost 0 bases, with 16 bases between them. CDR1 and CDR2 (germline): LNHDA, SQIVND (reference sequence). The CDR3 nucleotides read TGTGCCAGTACAATGAGCGGGACAAACTCTGGAAACACCATATATTTT. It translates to CASTMSGTNSGNTIYF. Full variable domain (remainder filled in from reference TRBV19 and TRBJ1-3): DGGITQSPKYLFRKEGQNVTLSCEQNLNHDAMYWYRQDPGQGLRLIYYSQIVNDFQKGDIAEGYSVSREKKESFPLTVTSAQKNPTAFYLCASTMSGTNSGNTIYFGEGSWLTVV.

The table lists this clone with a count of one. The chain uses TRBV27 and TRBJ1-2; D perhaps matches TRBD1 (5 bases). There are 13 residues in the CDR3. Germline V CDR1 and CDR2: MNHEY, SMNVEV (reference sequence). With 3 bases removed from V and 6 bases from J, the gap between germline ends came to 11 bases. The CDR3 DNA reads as TGTGCCAGCAGTTTTACACGGGGGGATGGCTACACCTTC. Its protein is CASSFTRGDGYTF.

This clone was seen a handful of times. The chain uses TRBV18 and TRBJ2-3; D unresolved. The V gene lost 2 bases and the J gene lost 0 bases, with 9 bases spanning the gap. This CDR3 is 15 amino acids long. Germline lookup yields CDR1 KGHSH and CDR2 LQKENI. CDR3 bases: TGTGCCAGCTCACCAATCCAGGCTAGCACAGATACGCAGTATTTT. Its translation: CASSPIQASTDTQYF.

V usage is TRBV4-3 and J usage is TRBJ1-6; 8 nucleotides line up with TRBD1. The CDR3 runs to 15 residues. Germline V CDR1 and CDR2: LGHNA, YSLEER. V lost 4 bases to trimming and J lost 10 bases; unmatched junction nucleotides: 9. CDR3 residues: CASSRTAGGQSPLHF. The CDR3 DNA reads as TGCGCCAGCAGCCGCACCGCAGGGGGCCAGTCACCCCTCCACTTT.

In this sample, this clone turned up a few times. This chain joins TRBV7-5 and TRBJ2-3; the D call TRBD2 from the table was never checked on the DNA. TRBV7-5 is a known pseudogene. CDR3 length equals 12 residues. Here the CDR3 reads CARSLTPNTQYF. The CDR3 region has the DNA TGTGCCAGAAGCTTAACTCCTAATACGCAGTATTTT.

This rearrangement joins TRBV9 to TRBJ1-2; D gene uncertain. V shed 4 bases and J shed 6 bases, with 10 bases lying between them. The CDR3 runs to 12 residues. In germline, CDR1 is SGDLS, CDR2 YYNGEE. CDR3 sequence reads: CASSPAGDGYTF. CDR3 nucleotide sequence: TGTGCCAGCAGCCCAGCCGGGGATGGCTACACCTTC.

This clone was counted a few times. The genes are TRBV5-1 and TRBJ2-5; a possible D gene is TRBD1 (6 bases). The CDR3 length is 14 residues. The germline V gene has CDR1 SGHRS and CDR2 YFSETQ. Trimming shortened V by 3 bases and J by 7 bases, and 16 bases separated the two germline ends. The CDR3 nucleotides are TGCGCCAGCAGCTCTGGACAGCAGCCCGGGACCCAGTACTTC. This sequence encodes CASSSGQQPGTQYF.

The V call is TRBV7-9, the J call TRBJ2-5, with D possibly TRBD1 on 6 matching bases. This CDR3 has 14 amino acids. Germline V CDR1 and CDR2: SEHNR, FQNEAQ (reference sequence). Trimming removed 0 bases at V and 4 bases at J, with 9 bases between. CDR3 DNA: TGTGCCAGCAGCTTAGCGAGGGGGTTAGAGACCCAGTACTTC. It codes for CASSLARGLETQYF.

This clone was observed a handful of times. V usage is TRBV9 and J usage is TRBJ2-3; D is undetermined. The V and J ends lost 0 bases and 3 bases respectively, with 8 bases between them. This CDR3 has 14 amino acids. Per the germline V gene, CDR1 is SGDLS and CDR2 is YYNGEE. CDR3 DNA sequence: TGTGCCAGCAGCGTAGCTATTGAGACAGATACGCAGTATTTT. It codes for CASSVAIETDTQYF.

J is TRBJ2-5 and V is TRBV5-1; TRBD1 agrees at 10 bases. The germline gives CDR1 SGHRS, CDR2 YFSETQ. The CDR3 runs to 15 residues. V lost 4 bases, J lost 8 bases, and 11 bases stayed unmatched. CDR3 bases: TGCGCCAGCAGCGCGGGACAGGGGACGACCCGAACCCAGTACTTC. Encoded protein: CASSAGQGTTRTQYF.

The CDR3 bases are TGTGCTAGTGGTTTGTTCACTTTCCGGGACAGGGTTCTCCCCGGGGAGCTGTTTTTT. It specifies CASGLFTFRDRVLPGELFF. The gene calls are TRBV12-5 and TRBJ2-2; 9 bases are shared with TRBD1. The CDR3 has 19 amino acids. The germline gives CDR1 LGHNT, CDR2 FRNRAP. The ends lost 2 bases at V and 6 bases at J; junction bases unmatched: 16.

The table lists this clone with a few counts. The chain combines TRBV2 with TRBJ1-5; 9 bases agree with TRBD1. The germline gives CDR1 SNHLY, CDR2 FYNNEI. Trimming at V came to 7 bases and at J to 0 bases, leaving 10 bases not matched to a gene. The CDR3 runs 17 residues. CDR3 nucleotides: TGTGCCAGCAAAGTGGAACAGGGGGCTTATAGCAATCAGCCCCAGCATTTT. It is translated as CASKVEQGAYSNQPQHF.

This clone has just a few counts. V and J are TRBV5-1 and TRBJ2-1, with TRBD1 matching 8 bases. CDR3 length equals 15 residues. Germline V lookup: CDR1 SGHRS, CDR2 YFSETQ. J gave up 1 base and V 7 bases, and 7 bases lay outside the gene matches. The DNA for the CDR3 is TGCGCCAGCGCAGGGGGGACAGGATCCTACAATGAGCAGTTCTTC. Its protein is CASAGGTGSYNEQFF.

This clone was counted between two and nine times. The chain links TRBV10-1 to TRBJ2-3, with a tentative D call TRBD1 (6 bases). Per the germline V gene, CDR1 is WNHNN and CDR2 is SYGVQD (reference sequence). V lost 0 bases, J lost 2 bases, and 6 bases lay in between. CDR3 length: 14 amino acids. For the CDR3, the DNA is TGCGCCAGCAGTGAGTCGGGGGCCACAGATACGCAGTATTTT. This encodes CASSESGATDTQYF.

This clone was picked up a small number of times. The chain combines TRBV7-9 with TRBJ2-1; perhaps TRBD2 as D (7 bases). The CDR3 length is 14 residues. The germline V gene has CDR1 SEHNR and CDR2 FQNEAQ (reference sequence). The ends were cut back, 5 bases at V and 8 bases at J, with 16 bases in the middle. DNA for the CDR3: TGTGCCAGCAGCGTTCGGGGGGCTTTCGATGAGCAGTTCTTC. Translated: CASSVRGAFDEQFF.

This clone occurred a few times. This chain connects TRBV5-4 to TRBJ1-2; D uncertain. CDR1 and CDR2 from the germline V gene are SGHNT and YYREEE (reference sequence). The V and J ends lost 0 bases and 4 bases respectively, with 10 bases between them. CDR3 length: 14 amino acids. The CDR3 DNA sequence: TGTGCCAGCAGCTTGGAAAGGGAGGGCTATGGCTACACCTTC. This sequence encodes CASSLEREGYGYTF.

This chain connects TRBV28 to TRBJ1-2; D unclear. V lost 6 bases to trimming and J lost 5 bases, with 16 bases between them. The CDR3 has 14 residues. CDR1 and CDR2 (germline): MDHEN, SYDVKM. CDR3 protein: CASSPTDAGYGYTF. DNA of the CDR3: TGTGCCAGCAGCCCTACGGACGCGGGTTATGGCTACACCTTC.

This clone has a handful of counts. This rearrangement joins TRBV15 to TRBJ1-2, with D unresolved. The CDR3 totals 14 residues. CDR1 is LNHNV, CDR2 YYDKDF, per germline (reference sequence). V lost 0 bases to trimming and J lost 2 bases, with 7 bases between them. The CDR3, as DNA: TGTGCCACCAGCAGAGATGGAGTAAACTATGGCTACACCTTC. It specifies CATSRDGVNYGYTF.

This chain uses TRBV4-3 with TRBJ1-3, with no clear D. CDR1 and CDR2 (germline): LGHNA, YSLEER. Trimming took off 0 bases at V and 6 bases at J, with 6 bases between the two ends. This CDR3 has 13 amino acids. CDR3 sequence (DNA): TGCGCCAGCAGCCAAGAAATAGAAAACACCATATATTTT. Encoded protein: CASSQEIENTIYF.

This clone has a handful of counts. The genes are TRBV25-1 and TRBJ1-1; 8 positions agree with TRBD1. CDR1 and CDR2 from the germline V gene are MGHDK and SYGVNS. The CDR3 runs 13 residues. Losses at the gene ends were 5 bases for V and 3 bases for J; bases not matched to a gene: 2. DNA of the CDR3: TGTGCCAGCAGTTACAGGGGGGACACTGAAGCTTTCTTT. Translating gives CASSYRGDTEAFF.

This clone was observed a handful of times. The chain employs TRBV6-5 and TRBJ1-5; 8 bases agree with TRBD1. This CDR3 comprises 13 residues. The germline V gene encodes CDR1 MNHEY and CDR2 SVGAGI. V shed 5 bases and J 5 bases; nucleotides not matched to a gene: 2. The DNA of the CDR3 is TGTGCCAGCAGTCAGGACAGGGATCAGCCCCAGCATTTT. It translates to CASSQDRDQPQHF.

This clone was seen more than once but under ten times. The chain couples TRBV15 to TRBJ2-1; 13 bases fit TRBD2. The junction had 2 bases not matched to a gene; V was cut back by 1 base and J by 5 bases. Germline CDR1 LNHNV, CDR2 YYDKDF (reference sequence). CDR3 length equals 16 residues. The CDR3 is CATSRGGTSGDNEQFF. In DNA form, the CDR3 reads TGTGCCACCAGCAGAGGGGGGACTAGCGGGGACAATGAGCAGTTCTTC.

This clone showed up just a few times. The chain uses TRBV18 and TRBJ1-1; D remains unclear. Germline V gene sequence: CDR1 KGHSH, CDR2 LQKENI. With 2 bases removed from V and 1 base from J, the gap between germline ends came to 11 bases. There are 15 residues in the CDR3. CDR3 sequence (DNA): TGTGCCAGCTCACCAAGTCCTAGTCCGAACACTGAAGCTTTCTTT. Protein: CASSPSPSPNTEAFF.

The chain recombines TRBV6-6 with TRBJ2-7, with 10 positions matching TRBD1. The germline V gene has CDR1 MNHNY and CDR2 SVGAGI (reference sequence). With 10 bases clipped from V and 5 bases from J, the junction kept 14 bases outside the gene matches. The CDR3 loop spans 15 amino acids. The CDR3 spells CATGIDRGRRDEQYF. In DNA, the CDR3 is TGTGCCACCGGGATAGACAGGGGGCGTAGGGACGAGCAGTACTTC.

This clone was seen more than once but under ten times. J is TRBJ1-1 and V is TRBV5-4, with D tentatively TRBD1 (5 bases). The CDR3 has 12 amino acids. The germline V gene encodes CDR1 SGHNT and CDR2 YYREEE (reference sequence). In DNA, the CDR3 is TGTACGACGGGGGTATGGAACACTGAAGCTTTCTTT. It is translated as CTTGVWNTEAFF.

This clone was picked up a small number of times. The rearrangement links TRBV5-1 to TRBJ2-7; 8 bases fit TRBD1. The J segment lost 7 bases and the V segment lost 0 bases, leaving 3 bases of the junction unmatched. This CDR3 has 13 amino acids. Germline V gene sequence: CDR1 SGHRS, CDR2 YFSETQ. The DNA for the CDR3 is TGCGCCAGCAGCTTGGTCAGGGGGCTTGAGCAGTACTTC. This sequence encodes CASSLVRGLEQYF.